This TCR beta chain was sequenced in a study of technical replicates of blood from a few donors. Profiling relied on immunoSEQ multiplex PCR, and the TCRdb table lists in-frame clones only, not all of them. Found here are 75,000 to 95,000 clones, around nine tenths of them singletons; the top ten hold 0.27%. Germline V gene data show CDR1 as SGHRS and CDR2 as YFSETQ. The CDR3 contains 19 residues. After removal of 4 bases from V and 0 bases from J, the junction contained 19 bases not matched to a gene. Sequences were obtained from T cells isolated from PBMCs. The receptor was isolated from a human donor in good health. This chain joins TRBV5-1 and TRBJ2-7, with TRBD2 identical over 7 bases. The CDR3 DNA follows: TGCGCCAGCAGCCATCGGAAGGGAGGGACTCCGTCGCGCTCCTACGAGCAGTACTTC. Protein: CASSHRKGGTPSRSYEQYF.